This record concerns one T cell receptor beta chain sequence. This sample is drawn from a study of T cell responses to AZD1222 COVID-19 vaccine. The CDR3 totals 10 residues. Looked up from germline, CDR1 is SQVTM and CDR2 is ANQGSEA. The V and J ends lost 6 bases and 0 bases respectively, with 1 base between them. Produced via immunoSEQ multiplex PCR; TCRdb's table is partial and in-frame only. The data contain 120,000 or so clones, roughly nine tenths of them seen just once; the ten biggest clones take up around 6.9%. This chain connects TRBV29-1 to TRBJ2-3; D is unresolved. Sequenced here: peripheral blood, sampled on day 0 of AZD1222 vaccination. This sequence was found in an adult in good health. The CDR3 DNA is TGCAGCGTCAGCACAGATACGCAGTATTTT. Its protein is CSVSTDTQYF.